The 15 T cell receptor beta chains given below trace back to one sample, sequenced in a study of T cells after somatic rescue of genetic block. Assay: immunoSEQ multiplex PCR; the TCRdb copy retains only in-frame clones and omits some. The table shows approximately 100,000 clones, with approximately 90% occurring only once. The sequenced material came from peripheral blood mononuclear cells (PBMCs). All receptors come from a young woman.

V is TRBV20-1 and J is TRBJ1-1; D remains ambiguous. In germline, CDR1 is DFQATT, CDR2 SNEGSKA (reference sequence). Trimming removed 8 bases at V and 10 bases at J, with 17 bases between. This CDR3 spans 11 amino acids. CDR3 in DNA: TGCAGTTCCTTGGTATTTGAAAGAGCTTTCTTT. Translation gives CSSLVFERAFF.

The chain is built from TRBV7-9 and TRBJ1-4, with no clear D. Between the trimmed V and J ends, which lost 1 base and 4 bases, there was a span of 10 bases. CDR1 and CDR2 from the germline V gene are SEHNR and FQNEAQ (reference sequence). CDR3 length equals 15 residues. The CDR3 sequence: CASSLGYRNNEKLFF. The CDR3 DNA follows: TGTGCCAGCAGCTTAGGGTACAGAAATAATGAAAAACTGTTTTTT.

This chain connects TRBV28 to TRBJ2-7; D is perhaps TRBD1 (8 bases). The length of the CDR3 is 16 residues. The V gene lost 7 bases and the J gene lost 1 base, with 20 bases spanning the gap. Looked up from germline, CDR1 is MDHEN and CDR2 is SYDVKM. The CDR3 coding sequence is TGTGCCAGCAACCCGGGAGGAGACAGGGGTTCCTACGAGCAGTACTTC. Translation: CASNPGGDRGSYEQYF. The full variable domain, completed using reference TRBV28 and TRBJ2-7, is DVKVTQSSRYLVKRTGEKVFLECVQDMDHENMFWYRQDPGLGLRLIYFSYDVKMKEKGDIPEGYSVSREKKERFSLILESASTNQTSMYLCASNPGGDRGSYEQYFGPGTRLTVT.

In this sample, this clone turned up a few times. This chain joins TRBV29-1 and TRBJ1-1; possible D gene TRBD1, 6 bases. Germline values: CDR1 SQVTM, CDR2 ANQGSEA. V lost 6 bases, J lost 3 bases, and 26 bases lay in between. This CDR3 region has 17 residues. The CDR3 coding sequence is TGCAGCGTGGGGGGGGCCGCGGCGGGCGCGGCCCACACTGAAGCTTTCTTT. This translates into CSVGGAAAGAAHTEAFF. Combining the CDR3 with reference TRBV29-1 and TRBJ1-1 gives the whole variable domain SAVISQKPSRDICQRGTSLTIQCQVDSQVTMMFWYRQQPGQSLTLIATANQGSEATYESGFVIDKFPISRPNLTFSTLTVSNMSPEDSSIYLCSVGGAAAGAAHTEAFFGQGTRLTVV.

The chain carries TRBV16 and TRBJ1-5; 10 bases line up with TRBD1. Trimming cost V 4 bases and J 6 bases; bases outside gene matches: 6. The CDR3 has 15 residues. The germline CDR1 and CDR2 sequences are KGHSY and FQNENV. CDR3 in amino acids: CASSRTGTGVQPQHF. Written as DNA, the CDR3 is TGTGCCAGCAGCCGAACGGGGACAGGGGTTCAGCCCCAGCATTTT.

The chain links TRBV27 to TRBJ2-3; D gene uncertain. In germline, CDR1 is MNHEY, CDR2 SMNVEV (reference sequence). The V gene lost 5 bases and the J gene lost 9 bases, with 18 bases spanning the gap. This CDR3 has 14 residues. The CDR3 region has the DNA TGTGCCAGCAGTCGAGATGGGTCGCCAACGACGCAGTATTTT. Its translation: CASSRDGSPTTQYF.

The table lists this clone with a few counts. CDR3 residues: CASSKARRRETQYF. DNA of the CDR3: TGTGCCAGCAGCAAAGCCAGGAGACGAGAGACCCAGTACTTC. The chain carries TRBV21-1 and TRBJ2-5. TRBV21-1 is termed a pseudogene. This CDR3 has 14 residues.

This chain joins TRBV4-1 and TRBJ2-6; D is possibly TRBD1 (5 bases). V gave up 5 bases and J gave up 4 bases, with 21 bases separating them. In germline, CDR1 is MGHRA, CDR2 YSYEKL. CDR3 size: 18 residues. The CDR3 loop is CASSTQGKEFSGANVLTF. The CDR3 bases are TGCGCCAGCAGCACGCAGGGTAAGGAGTTTTCAGGGGCCAACGTCCTGACTTTC.

CDR3 nucleotide sequence: TGCGCCAGCAGCCCCGAAGGAGGAACCTATGGCTACACCTTC. Translation gives CASSPEGGTYGYTF. This chain links TRBV4-3 with TRBJ1-2; D call uncertain. V lost 4 bases and J 4 bases, leaving 13 bases between the germline ends. This CDR3 region has 14 residues. CDR1 and CDR2 from the germline V gene are LGHNA and YSLEER.

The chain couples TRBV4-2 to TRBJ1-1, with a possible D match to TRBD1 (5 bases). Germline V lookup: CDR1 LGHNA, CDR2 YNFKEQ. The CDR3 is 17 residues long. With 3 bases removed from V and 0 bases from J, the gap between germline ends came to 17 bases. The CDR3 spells CASSHRGQGDLNTEAFF. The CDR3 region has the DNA TGTGCCAGCAGCCACCGGGGTCAGGGCGACCTGAACACTGAAGCTTTCTTT.

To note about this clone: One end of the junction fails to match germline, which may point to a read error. CDR3 DNA sequence: TGTGCCAGCAGCCTAGCGGGATCGATCTCCTACGAGCAGTACTTC. It translates to CASSLAGSISYEQYF. The V and J genes are TRBV7-9 and TRBJ2-7; 9 bases are a match to TRBD2. The CDR3 is made up of 15 amino acids. Germline CDR1 reads SEHNR; CDR2 reads FQNEAQ (reference sequence).

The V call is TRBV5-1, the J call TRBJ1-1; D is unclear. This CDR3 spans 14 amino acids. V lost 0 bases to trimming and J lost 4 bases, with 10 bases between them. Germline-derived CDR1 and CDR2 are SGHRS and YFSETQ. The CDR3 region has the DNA TGCGCCAGCAGCTTGGGCCCCGAGGGCACTGAAGCTTTCTTT. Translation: CASSLGPEGTEAFF. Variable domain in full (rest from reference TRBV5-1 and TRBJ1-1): KAGVTQTPRYLIKTRGQQVTLSCSPISGHRSVSWYQQTPGQGLQFLFEYFSETQRNKGNFPGRFSGRQFSNSRSEMNVSTLELGDSALYLCASSLGPEGTEAFFGQGTRLTVV.

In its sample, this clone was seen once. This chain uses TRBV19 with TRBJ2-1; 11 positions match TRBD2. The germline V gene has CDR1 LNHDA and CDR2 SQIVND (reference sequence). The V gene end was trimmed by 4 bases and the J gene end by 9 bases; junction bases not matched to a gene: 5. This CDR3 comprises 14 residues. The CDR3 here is CASSTLAGGFEQFF. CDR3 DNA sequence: TGTGCCAGTAGTACTCTAGCGGGAGGCTTTGAGCAGTTCTTC.

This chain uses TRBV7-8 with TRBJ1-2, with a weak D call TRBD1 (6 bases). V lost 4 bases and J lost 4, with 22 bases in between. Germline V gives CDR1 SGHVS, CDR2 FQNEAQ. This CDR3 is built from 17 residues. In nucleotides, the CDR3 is TGTGCCAGCAGCTCGTACAGGGTGCCCTCGTTAGTCTATGGCTACACCTTC. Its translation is CASSSYRVPSLVYGYTF. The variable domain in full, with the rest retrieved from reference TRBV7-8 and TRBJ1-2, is GAGVSQSPRYKVAKRGQDVALRCDPISGHVSLFWYQQALGQGPEFLTYFQNEAQLDKSGLPSDRFFAERPEGSVSTLKIQRTQQEDSAVYLCASSSYRVPSLVYGYTFGSGTRLTVV.

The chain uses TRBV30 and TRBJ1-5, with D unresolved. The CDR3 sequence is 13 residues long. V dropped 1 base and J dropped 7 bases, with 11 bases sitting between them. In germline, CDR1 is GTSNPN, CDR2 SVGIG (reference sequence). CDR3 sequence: CAWSDSYGQPQHF. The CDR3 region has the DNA TGTGCCTGGAGTGACAGTTACGGGCAGCCCCAGCATTTT.